This T cell receptor beta chain is drawn from a study of CD8+CD57+ T cells in acquired aplastic anemia. About the research overall: The mean DNA yield obtained from sorted CD4+ and CD8+ cells came to 3.2 ug. Read counts for CD4+ cells (from healthy donors) averaged about 11 million.

Study observations and caveats: Controls and patients did not differ significantly in CD8+ Simpson's diversity. Patients and controls had in common around 29 CD8+ CDR3 sequences.

The sample holds many counts of this clonotype. Its antigen is unknown. Profiling that covered TCR beta VDJ and CDR3 relied on genomic DNA as its template. TCRdb analysed the reads with MiXCR anew, one entry per CDR3 protein. The sample shows roughly 130,000 distinct CDR3 sequences, 48% of them seen only once. V was trimmed by 2 bases and J by 3 bases, leaving 3 bases between them. The CDR3 consists of 11 residues. The germline V gene has CDR1 GTSNPN and CDR2 SVGIG (reference sequence). This receptor was obtained from a human donor in good health, serving as a control. Material for sequencing was sorted CD4+, CD8+, or CD8+CD57+ T cells (not recorded which) from PBMCs. V gene TRBV30 combines with J gene TRBJ2-3; D unresolved. The CDR3 sequence is CAWSLTDTQYF. CDR3 nucleotides: TGTGCCTGGAGTCTAACAGATACGCAGTATTTT.